What follows describes a single TCR beta chain. The sample originates from a study of blood T cell repertoires in COVID-19. Germline CDR1 reads ENHRY; CDR2 reads SYGVKD. After removal of 0 bases from V and 10 bases from J, the junction contained 7 bases not matched to a gene. The CDR3 runs to 14 residues. As processed by the authors: It was from reference gene primer amplification that nucleated cell counts were estimated. Sequencing used immunoSEQ multiplex PCR; TCRdb keeps in-frame clones, though not all of them. The DNA was the basis for D and trimming; V, J and clone size are from that table. In the table there are fewer than 350,000 clones, nearly 90% of which are singletons. Participants came from some 26 US areas, aged roughly 18 to 90 years.

Specimen: PBMCs or T cells enriched from blood (not recorded which). This chain links TRBV10-3 with TRBJ2-3; 7 bases fit TRBD1. The TCR originated in a woman aged 18-29 years with acute COVID-19. DNA for the CDR3: TGTGCCATCAGTGAGTCGACAGGGAGTGAGTCGCAGTATTTT. The encoded protein is CAISESTGSESQYF.